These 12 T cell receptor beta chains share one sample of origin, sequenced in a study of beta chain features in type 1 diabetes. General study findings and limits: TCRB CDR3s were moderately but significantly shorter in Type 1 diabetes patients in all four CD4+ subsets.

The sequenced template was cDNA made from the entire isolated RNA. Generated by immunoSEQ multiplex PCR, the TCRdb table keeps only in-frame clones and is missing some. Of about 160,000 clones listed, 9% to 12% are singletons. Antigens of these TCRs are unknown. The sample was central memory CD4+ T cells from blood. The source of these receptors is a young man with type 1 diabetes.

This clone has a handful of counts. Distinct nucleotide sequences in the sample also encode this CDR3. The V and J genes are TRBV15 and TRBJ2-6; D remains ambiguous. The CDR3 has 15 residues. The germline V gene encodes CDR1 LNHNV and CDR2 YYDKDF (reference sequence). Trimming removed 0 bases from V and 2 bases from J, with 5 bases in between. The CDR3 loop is CATSRDIAGANVLTF. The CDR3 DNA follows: TGTGCCACCAGCAGAGATATAGCTGGGGCCAACGTCCTGACTTTC.

The CDR3 protein is CAWSVGLAGKNEQFF. The CDR3 bases are TGTGCCTGGAGTGTGGGCCTAGCGGGAAAAAATGAGCAGTTCTTC. The chain couples TRBV30 to TRBJ2-1, with 9 bases identical to TRBD2. The CDR3 runs to 15 residues. CDR1 is GTSNPN and CDR2 is SVGIG in the germline V gene (reference sequence). Trimming removed 0 bases from V and 7 bases from J; junction bases left unmatched: 7. The full variable domain, its missing parts supplied by reference TRBV30 and TRBJ2-1, is SQTIHQWPATLVQPVGSPLSLECTVEGTSNPNLYWYRQAAGRGLQLLFYSVGIGQISSEVPQNLSASRPQDRQFILSSKKLLLSDSGFYLCAWSVGLAGKNEQFFGPGTRLTVL.

The CDR3 sequence: CASSFILGTGNEQYF. CDR3 bases: TGCGCCAGCAGCTTTATTCTAGGGACAGGGAACGAGCAGTACTTC. The chain joins TRBV5-1 to TRBJ2-7, with TRBD1 matching 9 bases. V shed 2 bases, J shed 5 bases, and the junction held 8 bases outside the gene matches. Germline-derived CDR1 and CDR2 are SGHRS and YFSETQ. The CDR3 is made up of 15 amino acids.

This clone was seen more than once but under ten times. CDR3 in DNA: TGTGCCAGCAGGGGACAGAGCCAACTGTTTTTT. Translated: CASRGQSQLFF. V gene TRBV28 combines with J gene TRBJ1-4; the match to TRBD1 covers 7 bases. CDR1 MDHEN and CDR2 SYDVKM come from the germline V gene. This CDR3 comprises 11 residues. The V and J ends lost 6 bases and 12 bases, in that order; junction bases with no gene match: 4.

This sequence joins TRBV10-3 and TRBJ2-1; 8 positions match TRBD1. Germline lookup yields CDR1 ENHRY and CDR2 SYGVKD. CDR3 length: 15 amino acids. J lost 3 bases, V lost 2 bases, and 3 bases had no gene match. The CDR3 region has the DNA TGTGCCATCAGTGAGGGACAGGGAATCTACAATGAGCAGTTCTTC. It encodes CAISEGQGIYNEQFF.

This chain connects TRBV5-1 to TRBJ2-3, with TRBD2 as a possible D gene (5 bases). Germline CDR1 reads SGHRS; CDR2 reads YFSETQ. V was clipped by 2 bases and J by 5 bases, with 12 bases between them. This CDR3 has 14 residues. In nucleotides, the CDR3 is TGCGCCAGCAGCTTCCTGGACGGAGGAGATACGCAGTATTTT. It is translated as CASSFLDGGDTQYF.

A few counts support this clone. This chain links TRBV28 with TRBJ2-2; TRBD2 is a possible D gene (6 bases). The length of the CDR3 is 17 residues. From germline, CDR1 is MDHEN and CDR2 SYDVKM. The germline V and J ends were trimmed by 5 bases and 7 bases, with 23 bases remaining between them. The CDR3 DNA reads TGTGCCAGCAGTCTTCCAAGGGATAGCGGACGGGGCGGGGAGCTGTTTTTT. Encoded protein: CASSLPRDSGRGGELFF. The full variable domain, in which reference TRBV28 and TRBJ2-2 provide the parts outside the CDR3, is DVKVTQSSRYLVKRTGEKVFLECVQDMDHENMFWYRQDPGLGLRLIYFSYDVKMKEKGDIPEGYSVSREKKERFSLILESASTNQTSMYLCASSLPRDSGRGGELFFGEGSRLTVL.

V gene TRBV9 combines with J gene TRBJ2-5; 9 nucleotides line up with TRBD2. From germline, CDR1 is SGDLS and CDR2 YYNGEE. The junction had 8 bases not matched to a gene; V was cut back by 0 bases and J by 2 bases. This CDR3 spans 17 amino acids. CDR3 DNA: TGTGCCAGCAGCGTAGCACCAGCGGGGGGTGAGCAAGAGACCCAGTACTTC. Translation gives CASSVAPAGGEQETQYF.

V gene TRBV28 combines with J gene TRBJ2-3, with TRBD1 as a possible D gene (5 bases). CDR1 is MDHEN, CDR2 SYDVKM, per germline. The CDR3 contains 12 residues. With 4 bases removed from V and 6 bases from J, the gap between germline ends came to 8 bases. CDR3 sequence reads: CASSSTVDTQYF. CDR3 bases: TGTGCCAGCAGTTCGACAGTGGATACGCAGTATTTT. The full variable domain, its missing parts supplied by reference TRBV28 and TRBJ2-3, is DVKVTQSSRYLVKRTGEKVFLECVQDMDHENMFWYRQDPGLGLRLIYFSYDVKMKEKGDIPEGYSVSREKKERFSLILESASTNQTSMYLCASSSTVDTQYFGPGTRLTVL.

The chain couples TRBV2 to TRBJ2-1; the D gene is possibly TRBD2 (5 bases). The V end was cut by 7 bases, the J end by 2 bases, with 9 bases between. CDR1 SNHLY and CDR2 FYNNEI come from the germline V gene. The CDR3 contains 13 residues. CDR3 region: CASKAETYNEQFF. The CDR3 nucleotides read TGTGCCAGCAAAGCGGAGACCTACAATGAGCAGTTCTTC.

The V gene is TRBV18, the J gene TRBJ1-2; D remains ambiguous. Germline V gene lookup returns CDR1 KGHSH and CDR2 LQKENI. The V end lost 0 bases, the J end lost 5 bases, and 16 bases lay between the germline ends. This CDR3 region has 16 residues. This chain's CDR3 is CASSPPARGMGYGYTF. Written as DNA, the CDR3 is TGTGCCAGCTCACCACCGGCGCGGGGAATGGGATATGGCTACACCTTC.

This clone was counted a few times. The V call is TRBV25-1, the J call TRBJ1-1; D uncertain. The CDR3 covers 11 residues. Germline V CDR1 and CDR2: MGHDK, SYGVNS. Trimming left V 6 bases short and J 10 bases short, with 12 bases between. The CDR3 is CASSIERRAFF. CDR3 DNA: TGTGCCAGCAGCATTGAGAGGCGAGCTTTCTTT.